This TCR beta chain stems from a study of OX40 agonist ivuxolimab in advanced cancers. Study details: Enrolled patients in dose escalation had cancers that were hepatocellular carcinoma, melanoma, renal cell or head and neck cancer.

Trimming pared 4 bases from V and 6 bases from J, leaving 19 bases between. The CDR3 length is 15 residues. Germline V CDR1 and CDR2: MGHRA, YSYEKL. Some clones are missing from TCRdb's copy, which holds only in-frame ones; the method was immunoSEQ multiplex PCR. This sample has around 67,000 clones, with approximately 90% found just once. This sequence originates from an adult with an advanced solid tumor such as melanoma, head and neck, liver or kidney cancer. The sequencing here drew on CD4+ or CD8+ T cells sorted from blood, taken in a trial of the OX40 agonist ivuxolimab. V gene TRBV4-1 combines with J gene TRBJ2-7; D tentatively fits TRBD1 or TRBD2 (5 bases each). Here the CDR3 DNA reads TGCGCCAGCAGCCCCTCGGGGACCCAACCATCCGAGCAGTACTTC. As protein: CASSPSGTQPSEQYF.